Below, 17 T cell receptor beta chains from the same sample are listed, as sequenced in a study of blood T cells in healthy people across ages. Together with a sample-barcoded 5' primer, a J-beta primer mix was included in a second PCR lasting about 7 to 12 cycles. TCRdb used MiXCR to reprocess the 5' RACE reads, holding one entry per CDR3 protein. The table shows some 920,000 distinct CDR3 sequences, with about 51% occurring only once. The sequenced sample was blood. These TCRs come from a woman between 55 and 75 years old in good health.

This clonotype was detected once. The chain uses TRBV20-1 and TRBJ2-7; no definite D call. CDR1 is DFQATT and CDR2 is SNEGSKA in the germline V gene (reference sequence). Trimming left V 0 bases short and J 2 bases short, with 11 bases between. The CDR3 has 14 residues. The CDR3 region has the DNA TGCAGTGCTAGAGATATACGGAGCGCCTACGAGCAGTACTTC. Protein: CSARDIRSAYEQYF.

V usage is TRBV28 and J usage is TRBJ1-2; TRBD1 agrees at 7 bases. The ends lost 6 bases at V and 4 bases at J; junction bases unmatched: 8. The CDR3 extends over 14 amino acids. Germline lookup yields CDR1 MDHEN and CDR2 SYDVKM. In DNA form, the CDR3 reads TGTGCCAGCAGCTCGAGCGACAGGGTCTATGGCTACACCTTC. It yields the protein CASSSSDRVYGYTF.

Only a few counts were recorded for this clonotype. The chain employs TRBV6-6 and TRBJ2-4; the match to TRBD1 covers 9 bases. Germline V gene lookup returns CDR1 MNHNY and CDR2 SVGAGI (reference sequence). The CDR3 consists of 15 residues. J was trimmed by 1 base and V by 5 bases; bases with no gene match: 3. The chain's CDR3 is CASSPDRGAKNIQYF. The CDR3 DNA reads TGTGCCAGCAGTCCAGACAGGGGGGCCAAAAACATTCAGTACTTC.

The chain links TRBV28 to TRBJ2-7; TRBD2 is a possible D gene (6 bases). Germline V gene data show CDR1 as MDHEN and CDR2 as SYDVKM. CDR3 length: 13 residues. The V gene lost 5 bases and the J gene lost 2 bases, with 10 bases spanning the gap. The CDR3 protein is CASSAGIPYEQYF. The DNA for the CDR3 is TGTGCCAGCAGTGCGGGAATCCCCTACGAGCAGTACTTC.

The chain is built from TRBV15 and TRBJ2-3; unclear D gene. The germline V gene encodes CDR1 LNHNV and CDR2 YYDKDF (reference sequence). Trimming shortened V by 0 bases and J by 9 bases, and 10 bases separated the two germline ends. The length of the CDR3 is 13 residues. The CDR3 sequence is CATSRDTRLTQYF. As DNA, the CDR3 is TGTGCCACCAGCAGAGATACAAGGTTGACGCAGTATTTT.

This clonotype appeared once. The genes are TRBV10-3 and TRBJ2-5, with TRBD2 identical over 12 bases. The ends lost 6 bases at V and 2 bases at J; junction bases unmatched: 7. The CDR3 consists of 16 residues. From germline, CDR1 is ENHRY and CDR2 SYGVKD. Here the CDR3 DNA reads TGTGCCATCAGCCCTGGGACTAGCGGGCTACAAGAGACCCAGTACTTC. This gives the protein CAISPGTSGLQETQYF.

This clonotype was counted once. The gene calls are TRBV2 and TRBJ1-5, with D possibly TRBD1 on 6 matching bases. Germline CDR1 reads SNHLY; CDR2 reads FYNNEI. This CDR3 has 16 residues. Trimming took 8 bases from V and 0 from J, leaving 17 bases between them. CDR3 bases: TGTGCCAGCGGGGGGGGCCAGGAAAATAGCAATCAGCCCCAGCATTTT. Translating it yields CASGGGQENSNQPQHF. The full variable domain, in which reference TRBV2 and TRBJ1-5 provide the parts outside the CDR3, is EPEVTQTPSHQVTQMGQEVILRCVPISNHLYFYWYRQILGQKVEFLVSFYNNEISEKSEIFDDQFSVERPDGSNFTLKIRSTKLEDSAMYFCASGGGQENSNQPQHFGDGTRLSIL.

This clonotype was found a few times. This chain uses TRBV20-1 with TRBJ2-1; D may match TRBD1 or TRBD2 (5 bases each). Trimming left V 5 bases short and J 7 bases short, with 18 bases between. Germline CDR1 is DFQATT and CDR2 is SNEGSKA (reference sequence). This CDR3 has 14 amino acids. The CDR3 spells CSAAGTRFGNEQFF. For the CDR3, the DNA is TGCAGTGCTGCCGGGACCCGCTTTGGGAATGAGCAGTTCTTC.

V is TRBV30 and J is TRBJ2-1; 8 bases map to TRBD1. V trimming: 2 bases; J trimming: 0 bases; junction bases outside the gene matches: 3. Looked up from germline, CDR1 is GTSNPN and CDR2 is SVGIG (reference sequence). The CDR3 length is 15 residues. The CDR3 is CAWSHRGASYNEQFF. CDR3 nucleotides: TGTGCCTGGAGTCACAGGGGGGCCTCCTACAATGAGCAGTTCTTC.

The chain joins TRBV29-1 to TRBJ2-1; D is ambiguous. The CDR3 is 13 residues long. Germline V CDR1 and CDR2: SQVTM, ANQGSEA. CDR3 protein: CSFRPGSYNEQFF. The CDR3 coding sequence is TGCTCCTTCCGGCCAGGCTCCTACAATGAGCAGTTCTTC.

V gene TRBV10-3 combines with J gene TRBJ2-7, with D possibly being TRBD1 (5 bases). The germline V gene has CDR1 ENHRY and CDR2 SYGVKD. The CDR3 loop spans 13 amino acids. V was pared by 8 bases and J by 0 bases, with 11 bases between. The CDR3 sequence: CAIGRDSSYEQYF. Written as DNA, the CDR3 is TGTGCCATCGGCAGGGATAGCTCCTACGAGCAGTACTTC.

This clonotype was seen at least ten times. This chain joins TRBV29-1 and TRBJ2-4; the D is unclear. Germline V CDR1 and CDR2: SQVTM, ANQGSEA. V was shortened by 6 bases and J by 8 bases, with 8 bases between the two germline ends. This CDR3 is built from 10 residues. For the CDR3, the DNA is TGCAGCGTCTTCGAGGACATTCAGTACTTC. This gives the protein CSVFEDIQYF.

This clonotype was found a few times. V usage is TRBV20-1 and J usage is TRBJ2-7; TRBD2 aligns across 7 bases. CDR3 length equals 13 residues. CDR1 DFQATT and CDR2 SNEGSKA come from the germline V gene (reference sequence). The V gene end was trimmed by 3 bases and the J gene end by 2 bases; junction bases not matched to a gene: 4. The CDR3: CSARREGTYEQYF. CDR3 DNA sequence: TGCAGTGCTAGGAGGGAGGGAACCTACGAGCAGTACTTC.

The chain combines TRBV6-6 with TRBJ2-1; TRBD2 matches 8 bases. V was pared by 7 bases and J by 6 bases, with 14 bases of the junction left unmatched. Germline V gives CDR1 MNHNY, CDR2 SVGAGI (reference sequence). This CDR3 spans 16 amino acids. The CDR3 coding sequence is TGTGCCAGCACCCAGGCTCCGGGAGGGCCGATCAATGAGCAGTTCTTC. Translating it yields CASTQAPGGPINEQFF.

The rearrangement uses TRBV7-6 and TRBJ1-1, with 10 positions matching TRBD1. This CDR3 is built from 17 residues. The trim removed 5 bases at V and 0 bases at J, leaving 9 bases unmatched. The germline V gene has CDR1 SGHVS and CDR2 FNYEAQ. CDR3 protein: CASSRGQGGSVNTEAFF. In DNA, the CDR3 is TGTGCCAGCAGCCGCGGACAGGGGGGGTCGGTGAACACTGAAGCTTTCTTT.

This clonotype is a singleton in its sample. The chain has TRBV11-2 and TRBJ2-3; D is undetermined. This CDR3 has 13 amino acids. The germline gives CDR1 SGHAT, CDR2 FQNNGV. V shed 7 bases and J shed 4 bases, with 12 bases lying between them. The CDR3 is CASTHWAADTQYF. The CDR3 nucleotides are TGTGCCAGCACCCATTGGGCCGCAGATACGCAGTATTTT.

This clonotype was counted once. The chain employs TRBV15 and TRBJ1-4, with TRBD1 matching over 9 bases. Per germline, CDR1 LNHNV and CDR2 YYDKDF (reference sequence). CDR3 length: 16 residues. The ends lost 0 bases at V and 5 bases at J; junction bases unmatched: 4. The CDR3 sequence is CATSRDGGQGNEKLFF. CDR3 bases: TGTGCCACCAGCAGAGATGGGGGACAGGGAAATGAAAAACTGTTTTTT.